This entry features one T cell receptor (beta chain) sequence. The source of the sample is a study of OX40 agonist ivuxolimab in advanced cancers. Background on the study: Patients were treated with ivuxolimab, an agonistic anti-OX40 (CD134) antibody. Patients were treated with intravenous ivuxolimab, dosed at 0.01 to 10 mg/kg and infused every 2 weeks. Prior anti-PD-1, anti-PD-L1 or anti-CTLA-4 therapy was allowed; 35% to 40% had some.

Assay used: immunoSEQ multiplex PCR; TCRdb lists only in-frame clones, some missing. Here the sample spans some 77,000 clones, around 88% being singletons. The material was CD4+ or CD8+ T cells sorted from blood, obtained in a trial of the OX40 agonist ivuxolimab. This TCR came from an adult with an advanced solid tumor such as melanoma, head and neck, liver or kidney cancer.

The CDR3 spells CASSPGDSGNTIYF. Written as DNA, the CDR3 is TGCGCCAGCAGCCCCGGTGACTCTGGAAACACCATATATTTT. J is TRBJ1-3 and V is TRBV10-2; D gene unclear. Germline V CDR1 and CDR2: WSHSY, SAAADI. The CDR3 is 14 residues long. V shed 6 bases and J shed 0 bases, with 9 bases lying between them.